These 25 T cell receptor beta chains share one sample of origin, sequenced in a study of T-cell memory formation after mild COVID-19. Via MiXCR, TCRdb re-called the 5' RACE reads, giving one row per CDR3 protein. Of around 120,000 distinct CDR3 sequences in the sample, approximately 15% were seen once. Sequencing used PBMCs or a T cell subset sorted from them (not recorded which). The source is an adult woman who had mild COVID-19 (a few samples of this study predate the infection). Cell type and time point are not known.

This clonotype was recorded a few times. The chain links TRBV18 to TRBJ2-4, with 9 bases lining up with TRBD1. CDR1 KGHSH and CDR2 LQKENI come from the germline V gene. There are 18 residues in the CDR3. V shed 1 base, J shed 1 base, and the junction held 8 bases outside the gene matches. CDR3 sequence reads: CASSPRGPGQGAKNIQYF. The CDR3 DNA is TGTGCCAGCTCACCACGCGGACCGGGACAGGGTGCCAAAAACATTCAGTACTTC.

V usage is TRBV4-1 and J usage is TRBJ1-1, with TRBD1 as a possible D gene (5 bases). V lost 1 base, J lost 0 bases, and 21 bases lay in between. Germline loops: CDR1 MGHRA, CDR2 YSYEKL. CDR3 length: 19 residues. The CDR3 nucleotides are TGCGCCAGCAGCCAAGCCCTCCCTAGGGGCCTCGTAGTGAACACTGAAGCTTTCTTT. Protein: CASSQALPRGLVVNTEAFF.

This clonotype has just a few counts. V gene TRBV14 combines with J gene TRBJ1-4, with a possible D match to TRBD1 (6 bases). Germline values: CDR1 SGHDN, CDR2 FVKESK. There are 14 residues in the CDR3. Trimming removed 4 bases from V and 10 bases from J, with 16 bases in between. CDR3 amino acids: CASSLQGQGGKLFF. CDR3 bases: TGTGCCAGCAGCCTACAGGGACAAGGTGGAAAACTGTTTTTT.

The chain has TRBV9 and TRBJ2-3; 7 nucleotides line up with TRBD2. Germline V gene lookup returns CDR1 SGDLS and CDR2 YYNGEE. Germline trimming cut 10 bases from V and 2 bases from J; bases unmatched to any gene: 7. CDR3 size: 13 residues. CDR3 in amino acids: CASSERDTDTQYF. CDR3 nucleotides: TGTGCCTCTTCAGAGCGGGACACAGATACGCAGTATTTT.

Written as DNA, the CDR3 is TGCAGTGCTAGGATGGAGGGAAATACGCAGTATTTT. This gives the protein CSARMEGNTQYF. The chain couples TRBV20-1 to TRBJ2-3; the D gene is possibly TRBD2 (6 bases). Germline CDR1 reads DFQATT; CDR2 reads SNEGSKA (reference sequence). The germline V and J ends were trimmed by 3 bases and 7 bases, with 11 bases remaining between them. The CDR3 loop spans 12 amino acids.

The chain joins TRBV7-2 to TRBJ2-5; 8 nucleotides match TRBD2. The CDR3 spans 20 residues. From germline, CDR1 is SGHTA and CDR2 FQGNSA. The V and J ends lost 2 bases and 2 bases, in that order; junction bases with no gene match: 19. The CDR3 loop reads CASSLRSLVAGRGLQETQYF. The CDR3 DNA reads as TGTGCCAGCAGCTTAAGGTCGCTCGTAGCGGGAAGAGGGCTGCAAGAGACCCAGTACTTC. Combining the CDR3 with reference TRBV7-2 and TRBJ2-5 gives the whole variable domain GAGVSQSPSNKVTEKGKDVELRCDPISGHTALYWYRQSLGQGLEFLIYFQGNSAPDKSGLPSDRFSAERTGGSVSTLTIQRTQQEDSAVYLCASSLRSLVAGRGLQETQYFGPGTRLLVL.

V is TRBV7-9 and J is TRBJ1-1, with D possibly matching TRBD1 (6 bases). The germline V and J ends were trimmed by 2 bases and 6 bases, with 10 bases remaining between them. CDR1 and CDR2 (germline): SEHNR, FQNEAQ (reference sequence). The CDR3 is 13 amino acids. The DNA of the CDR3 is TGTGCCAGCAGCTTAACAGGGTGGGCTGAAGCTTTCTTT. Amino acid sequence: CASSLTGWAEAFF. Variable domain in full (rest from reference TRBV7-9 and TRBJ1-1): DTGVSQNPRHKITKRGQNVTFRCDPISEHNRLYWYRQTLGQGPEFLTYFQNEAQLEKSRLLSDRFSAERPKGSFSTLEIQRTEQGDSAMYLCASSLTGWAEAFFGQGTRLTVV.

This clonotype showed up just a few times. The J gene is TRBJ1-2, the V gene TRBV2; D gene uncertain. Germline CDR1 is SNHLY and CDR2 is FYNNEI. CDR3 length: 15 amino acids. Trimming left V 1 base short and J 8 bases short, with 17 bases between. The CDR3 nucleotides are TGTGCCAGCAGTGAAGGGTACGACGGGGTGCAGGGCTACACCTTC. This gives the protein CASSEGYDGVQGYTF.

This clonotype was counted ten times or more. The CDR3, as DNA: TGCAGTGCTAGCACAGATACGCAGTATTTT. It is translated as CSASTDTQYF. The chain has TRBV20-1 and TRBJ2-3; D gene unclear. The germline CDR1 and CDR2 sequences are DFQATT and SNEGSKA (reference sequence). V was pared by 3 bases and J by 2 bases, with 0 bases between. The CDR3 runs 10 residues.

This clonotype was seen only a few times. The V call is TRBV5-6, the J call TRBJ2-7; D call uncertain. The CDR3 has 15 residues. Trimming took 4 bases from V and 2 from J, leaving 16 bases between them. Germline CDR1 reads SGHDT; CDR2 reads YYEEEE. The CDR3 DNA reads as TGTGCCAGCAGCCGCCGGCAACTCCTCACCTACGAGCAGTACTTC. Its protein product is CASSRRQLLTYEQYF. Based on the CDR3 plus reference TRBV5-6 and TRBJ2-7, the full variable domain is DAGVTQSPTHLIKTRGQQVTLRCSPKSGHDTVSWYQQALGQGPQFIFQYYEEEERQRGNFPDRFSGHQFPNYSSELNVNALLLGDSALYLCASSRRQLLTYEQYFGPGTRLTVT.

This clonotype has ten or more counts. One end of the junction fails to match germline, which may point to a read error. V gene TRBV7-7 combines with J gene TRBJ2-1; TRBD1 is a possible D gene (5 bases). Germline values: CDR1 SSHAT, CDR2 FNYEAQ (reference sequence). CDR3 length: 13 residues. The CDR3 is CASSLGLGDEQFF. In DNA, the CDR3 is TGTGCTAGCAGCTTAGGTCTAGGGGATGAGCAGTTCTTC.

This clonotype has at least ten counts. This chain uses TRBV3-1 with TRBJ2-5, with TRBD1 as a possible D gene (6 bases). CDR1 and CDR2 (germline): LGHDT, YNNKEL (reference sequence). CDR3 length equals 16 residues. Trimming stripped 0 bases from V and 5 bases from J, with 16 bases between. The CDR3 here is CASSQDGGGGAETQYF. The CDR3 region has the DNA TGTGCCAGCAGCCAAGATGGGGGCGGTGGGGCGGAGACCCAGTACTTC.

This clonotype turned up a few times. The DNA for the CDR3 is TGTGCCAGCAGCGGGGCCGGGACAGCAAATTCACCCCTCCACTTT. It yields the protein CASSGAGTANSPLHF. The chain joins TRBV9 to TRBJ1-6; 7 positions agree with TRBD1. CDR1 and CDR2 from the germline V gene are SGDLS and YYNGEE. There are 15 residues in the CDR3. Germline trimming cut 3 bases from V and 7 bases from J; bases unmatched to any gene: 7.

The genes are TRBV5-1 and TRBJ2-1; TRBD2 aligns across 8 bases. V lost 1 base, J lost 0 bases, and 3 bases stayed unmatched. Germline assignment: CDR1 SGHRS and CDR2 YFSETQ. The CDR3 covers 16 residues. Here the CDR3 reads CASSLNAGGSYNEQFF. The DNA of the CDR3 is TGCGCCAGCAGCTTGAACGCGGGAGGCTCCTACAATGAGCAGTTCTTC. Looking up the rest from reference TRBV5-1 and TRBJ2-1 gives the full variable domain: KAGVTQTPRYLIKTRGQQVTLSCSPISGHRSVSWYQQTPGQGLQFLFEYFSETQRNKGNFPGRFSGRQFSNSRSEMNVSTLELGDSALYLCASSLNAGGSYNEQFFGPGTRLTVL.

In this sample, this clonotype turned up a few times. This chain connects TRBV9 to TRBJ2-5; 9 positions agree with TRBD2. The CDR3 runs 14 residues. V was clipped by 0 bases and J by 4 bases; unmatched bases: 1. Germline CDR1 SGDLS, CDR2 YYNGEE. CDR3 sequence: CASSVEGLAETQYF. DNA for the CDR3: TGTGCCAGCAGCGTAGAGGGACTAGCAGAGACCCAGTACTTC. The full variable domain, its missing parts supplied by reference TRBV9 and TRBJ2-5, is DSGVTQTPKHLITATGQRVTLRCSPRSGDLSVYWYQQSLDQGLQFLIQYYNGEERAKGNILERFSAQQFPDLHSELNLSSLELGDSALYFCASSVEGLAETQYFGPGTRLLVL.

This sequence joins TRBV5-6 and TRBJ1-1; D is uncertain. This CDR3 comprises 15 residues. Germline CDR1 and CDR2: SGHDT and YYEEEE. V dropped 7 bases and J dropped 0 bases, with 16 bases sitting between them. The CDR3 here is CASGGGLRMNTEAFF. For the CDR3, the DNA is TGTGCCAGCGGCGGAGGGCTTCGAATGAACACTGAAGCTTTCTTT.

The genes are TRBV25-1 and TRBJ2-1; D gene uncertain. The germline CDR1 and CDR2 sequences are MGHDK and SYGVNS. CDR3 length equals 15 residues. V lost 6 bases and J 0 bases, leaving 12 bases between the germline ends. The DNA for the CDR3 is TGTGCCAGCAGCCCCCGCAGGAGCTCCTACAATGAGCAGTTCTTC. Protein product: CASSPRRSSYNEQFF.

This rearrangement joins TRBV7-9 to TRBJ1-2, with a weak D call TRBD1 (5 bases). V was trimmed by 5 bases and J by 8 bases, leaving 15 bases between them. The CDR3 contains 13 residues. CDR1 is SEHNR, CDR2 FQNEAQ, per germline (reference sequence). The CDR3 nucleotides are TGTGCCAGCAGCCTCGCTGGGGGGAGAGGCTACACCTTC. Protein sequence: CASSLAGGRGYTF.

The chain uses TRBV24-1 and TRBJ2-7; TRBD1 might be the D (6 bases). Germline V gene data show CDR1 as KGHDR and CDR2 as SFDVKD. The CDR3 has 11 residues. Trimming took off 9 bases at V and 5 bases at J, with 10 bases between the two ends. CDR3 bases: TGTGCCACCCAACAGGGCCACGAGCAGTACTTC. Protein sequence: CATQQGHEQYF.

The V and J genes are TRBV30 and TRBJ1-2; D might be TRBD1 (6 bases). V lost 5 bases and J lost 5, with 18 bases in between. CDR1 is GTSNPN and CDR2 is SVGIG in the germline V gene (reference sequence). The CDR3 length is 14 residues. The CDR3 here is CAWSATRTVYGYTF. CDR3 nucleotides: TGTGCCTGGTCGGCGACCCGGACAGTTTATGGCTACACCTTC. Using reference TRBV30 and TRBJ1-2 for the parts outside the CDR3, the full variable domain is SQTIHQWPATLVQPVGSPLSLECTVEGTSNPNLYWYRQAAGRGLQLLFYSVGIGQISSEVPQNLSASRPQDRQFILSSKKLLLSDSGFYLCAWSATRTVYGYTFGSGTRLTVV.

This clonotype was seen a few times. The rearrangement joins TRBV29-1 to TRBJ2-2, with no clear D. Trimming shortened V by 7 bases and J by 0 bases, and 12 bases separated the two germline ends. This CDR3 spans 14 amino acids. Germline loops: CDR1 SQVTM, CDR2 ANQGSEA. The CDR3 DNA is TGCAGCGCAGAAGCACAGCCGAACACCGGGGAGCTGTTTTTT. Its protein is CSAEAQPNTGELFF.

This chain's CDR3 is CSARAYAGQTLGSAGELFF. As DNA, the CDR3 is TGCAGTGCTAGAGCCTACGCGGGTCAGACTCTAGGGTCTGCCGGGGAGCTGTTTTTT. The chain is built from TRBV20-1 and TRBJ2-2; a weak D match, TRBD2 (5 bases). V was cut by 1 base and J by 6 bases, with 27 bases left in between. There are 19 residues in the CDR3. CDR1 DFQATT and CDR2 SNEGSKA come from the germline V gene (reference sequence).

The J gene is TRBJ1-4, the V gene TRBV5-5, with D unclear. This CDR3 region has 16 residues. V lost 5 bases to trimming and J lost 1 base, with 15 bases between them. Germline assignment: CDR1 SGHKS and CDR2 YYEKEE (reference sequence). This CDR3 is CASSTNPVGTNEKLFF. In DNA form, the CDR3 reads TGTGCCAGCAGTACAAACCCCGTGGGAACTAATGAAAAACTGTTTTTT.

This clonotype has a handful of counts. The chain has TRBV4-3 and TRBJ2-1; TRBD2 agrees at 10 bases. V trimming: 0 bases; J trimming: 10 bases; junction bases outside the gene matches: 9. Germline CDR1 reads LGHNA; CDR2 reads YSLEER. CDR3 length: 16 residues. The CDR3 spells CASSQDPLAGEQEQFF. For the CDR3, the DNA is TGCGCCAGCAGCCAAGATCCCCTAGCGGGAGAGCAAGAGCAGTTCTTC.

This rearrangement joins TRBV7-3 to TRBJ2-2, with a tentative D call TRBD2 (6 bases). CDR3 length: 16 amino acids. Trimming shortened V by 4 bases and J by 5 bases, and 17 bases separated the two germline ends. Per germline, CDR1 SGHTA and CDR2 FQGTGA. Written as DNA, the CDR3 is TGTGCCAGCAGCTCCTCTGGGCGGGGACGAACCGGGGAGCTGTTTTTT. Its translation: CASSSSGRGRTGELFF.